These 27 T cell receptor beta chains originate from one sample sequenced in a study of shared clonotypes between healthy human individuals. Profiling relied on immunoSEQ multiplex PCR, and the TCRdb table lists in-frame clones only, not all of them. The sample records more than 850,000 clones, more than 75% being singletons. The specimen was memory CD4+ T cells from PBMCs. Regarding subset: CD45RA-negative fraction. The receptors here all came from a man between 18 and 29 years old in good health. Some clones in this sample may be carry-over from other donors' samples.

Comments on this clone: Other DNA sequences within the sample encode an identical CDR3. The chain recombines TRBV7-2 with TRBJ2-1, with TRBD2 identical over 8 bases. The germline V gene has CDR1 SGHTA and CDR2 FQGNSA. The CDR3 is 15 amino acids. Losses at the gene ends were 5 bases for V and 0 bases for J; bases not matched to a gene: 3. CDR3 sequence (DNA): TGTGCCAGCAGCCCGCTAGCGGGCTCCTACAATGAGCAGTTCTTC. This sequence encodes CASSPLAGSYNEQFF.

The chain links TRBV5-1 to TRBJ1-5; D gene ambiguous. Trimming left V 2 bases short and J 7 bases short, with 10 bases between. The germline V gene has CDR1 SGHRS and CDR2 YFSETQ. This CDR3 has 13 amino acids. This CDR3 reads CASSFNVGQPQHF. The CDR3 DNA reads as TGCGCCAGCAGCTTTAATGTGGGACAGCCCCAGCATTTT.

The chain is built from TRBV12-5 and TRBJ2-1, with D possibly matching TRBD2 (5 bases). With 6 bases removed from V and 0 bases from J, the gap between germline ends came to 12 bases. The CDR3 is 15 amino acids. The germline gives CDR1 LGHNT, CDR2 FRNRAP. The CDR3 coding sequence is TGTGCTAGTGGGGAGGACGTGCGCTCCTACAATGAGCAGTTCTTC. As protein: CASGEDVRSYNEQFF. The variable domain in full, completed from reference TRBV12-5 and TRBJ2-1, reads DARVTQTPRHKVTEMGQEVTMRCQPILGHNTVFWYRQTMMQGLELLAYFRNRAPLDDSGMPKDRFSAEMPDATLATLKIQPSEPRDSAVYFCASGEDVRSYNEQFFGPGTRLTVL.

The chain employs TRBV7-9 and TRBJ1-5, with no clear D. The CDR3 contains 14 residues. Trimming removed 2 bases from V and 4 bases from J, with 9 bases in between. CDR1 is SEHNR and CDR2 is FQNEAQ in the germline V gene (reference sequence). The CDR3 here is CASSLTGVNQPQHF. As DNA, the CDR3 is TGTGCCAGCAGCTTAACCGGGGTAAATCAGCCCCAGCATTTT.

V and J are TRBV11-2 and TRBJ1-2; D ambiguous. The V and J ends lost 0 bases and 2 bases respectively, with 10 bases between them. CDR3 length equals 15 residues. CDR1 and CDR2 (germline): SGHAT, FQNNGV. CDR3 coding DNA: TGTGCCAGCAGCTTAGATCCTGGCAGGAACTATGGCTACACCTTC. Translation: CASSLDPGRNYGYTF. The full variable domain, in which reference TRBV11-2 and TRBJ1-2 provide the parts outside the CDR3, is EAGVAQSPRYKIIEKRQSVAFWCNPISGHATLYWYQQILGQGPKLLIQFQNNGVVDDSQLPKDRFSAERLKGVDSTLKIQPAKLEDSAVYLCASSLDPGRNYGYTFGSGTRLTVV.

Here the CDR3 reads CASTDPGGGTDTQYF. CDR3 DNA sequence: TGTGCCAGCACCGATCCCGGGGGTGGAACAGATACGCAGTATTTT. This chain links TRBV7-2 with TRBJ2-3; D is perhaps TRBD2 (6 bases). Germline values: CDR1 SGHTA, CDR2 FQGNSA. The CDR3 contains 15 residues. Deletions cut 7 bases from V and 3 bases from J, with 17 bases between.

For the CDR3, the DNA is TGTGCCAGCAGCGTTGACAGGACAGCTAACTATGGCTACACCTTC. Its protein product is CASSVDRTANYGYTF. The genes are TRBV5-4 and TRBJ1-2; TRBD1 might be the D (6 bases). The CDR3 runs 15 residues. V gave up 4 bases and J gave up 0 bases, with 13 bases separating them. Germline assignment: CDR1 SGHNT and CDR2 YYREEE (reference sequence).

This sequence joins TRBV6-1 and TRBJ1-4; 12 nucleotides align to TRBD1. The germline V gene has CDR1 MNHNS and CDR2 SASEGT. The CDR3 is 17 amino acids. The V segment lost 4 bases and the J segment 2 bases; nucleotides outside the gene matches: 5. The CDR3 loop is CASSVGTGGTTNEKLFF. The CDR3 region has the DNA TGTGCCAGCAGTGTCGGGACAGGGGGCACGACTAATGAAAAACTGTTTTTT.

The sample holds a few counts of this clone. The V call is TRBV28, the J call TRBJ1-1; perhaps TRBD1 as D (6 bases). The length of the CDR3 is 11 residues. CDR1 and CDR2 from the germline V gene are MDHEN and SYDVKM. Trimming took 10 bases from V and 11 from J, leaving 17 bases between them. The CDR3: CATAGVRGAFF. The CDR3, as DNA: TGTGCCACCGCAGGGGTAAGGGGGGCTTTCTTT.

Concerning this clone itself: Other DNA variants within this sample encode the same CDR3. The chain links TRBV15 to TRBJ2-1; TRBD1 might be the D (6 bases). Per the germline V gene, CDR1 is LNHNV and CDR2 is YYDKDF (reference sequence). Trimming stripped 5 bases from V and 9 bases from J, with 11 bases between. The CDR3 is made up of 12 amino acids. CDR3 sequence reads: CATSPRGGEQFF. CDR3 coding DNA: TGTGCCACCAGCCCACGAGGGGGTGAGCAGTTCTTC. Variable domain in full (rest from reference TRBV15 and TRBJ2-1): DAMVIQNPRYQVTQFGKPVTLSCSQTLNHNVMYWYQQKSSQAPKLLFHYYDKDFNNEADTPDNFQSRRPNTSFCFLDIRSPGLGDTAMYLCATSPRGGEQFFGPGTRLTVL.

This clone was detected only a few times. The same CDR3 also results from other DNA sequences found in this sample. J is TRBJ1-2 and V is TRBV5-6; 7 bases align to TRBD1. Looked up from germline, CDR1 is SGHDT and CDR2 is YYEEEE. J gave up 2 bases and V 2 bases, and 0 bases lay outside the gene matches. CDR3 length: 13 residues. The CDR3 protein is CASSLQGNYGYTF. CDR3 DNA sequence: TGTGCCAGCAGCTTACAGGGGAACTATGGCTACACCTTC.

This chain uses TRBV5-6 with TRBJ2-2, with 9 bases matching TRBD1. Trimming cost V 2 bases and J 6 bases; bases outside gene matches: 5. Germline CDR1 and CDR2: SGHDT and YYEEEE. This CDR3 is 15 amino acids long. CDR3 sequence: CASSFRDRDAGELFF. The CDR3 DNA reads TGTGCCAGCAGCTTCCGGGACAGGGACGCCGGGGAGCTGTTTTTT.

Only one count was recorded for this clone. This chain uses TRBV4-3 with TRBJ2-7; TRBD1 might be the D (6 bases). With 1 base removed from V and 3 bases from J, the gap between germline ends came to 10 bases. CDR1 is LGHNA, CDR2 YSLEER, per germline. The CDR3 covers 14 residues. CDR3 sequence reads: CASSQAGQSYEQYF. DNA of the CDR3: TGCGCCAGCAGCCAAGCTGGACAGAGCTACGAGCAGTACTTC.

This chain joins TRBV27 and TRBJ2-7; D is undetermined. This CDR3 region has 13 residues. CDR1 is MNHEY, CDR2 SMNVEV, per germline (reference sequence). The germline V and J ends were trimmed by 5 bases and 4 bases, with 12 bases remaining between them. CDR3 coding DNA: TGTGCCAGCAGTGTAGAGGCGGCATACGAGCAGTACTTC. It specifies CASSVEAAYEQYF.

CDR3 nucleotides: TGTGCCAGCTCACGACCCGGGACAGGGGGCATGCGAAAACTGTTTTTT. Residues: CASSRPGTGGMRKLFF. This sequence joins TRBV18 and TRBJ1-4; 12 bases fit TRBD1. This CDR3 comprises 16 residues. The J segment lost 10 bases and the V segment lost 4 bases, leaving 10 bases of the junction unmatched. The germline gives CDR1 KGHSH, CDR2 LQKENI.

In this sample, this clone turned up a few times. The chain links TRBV2 to TRBJ2-2; D call uncertain. The CDR3 sequence is 12 residues long. Germline V gene data show CDR1 as SNHLY and CDR2 as FYNNEI. V was clipped by 4 bases and J by 4 bases, with 4 bases between them. The CDR3 sequence is CASSGATGELFF. As DNA, the CDR3 is TGTGCCAGCAGTGGGGCCACCGGGGAGCTGTTTTTT.

This clone was seen just once. CDR3 sequence (DNA): TGTGCCAGCAGTTACGGGGCGGGGGCCGGTCAGCCCCAGCATTTT. Protein product: CASSYGAGAGQPQHF. The chain recombines TRBV6-5 with TRBJ1-5; D is perhaps TRBD1 (6 bases). Trimming left V 2 bases short and J 6 bases short, with 14 bases between. The CDR3 runs 15 residues. Germline V gives CDR1 MNHEY, CDR2 SVGAGI.

The chain uses TRBV5-1 and TRBJ2-3; 7 bases are a match to TRBD1. V shed 1 base, J shed 2 bases, and the junction held 4 bases outside the gene matches. CDR1 is SGHRS, CDR2 YFSETQ, per germline. CDR3 size: 15 residues. CDR3 residues: CASSLRDSSTDTQYF. The CDR3 bases are TGCGCCAGCAGCTTGAGGGACAGCTCCACAGATACGCAGTATTTT.

This clone has ten or more counts. Other DNA sequences in this specimen translate into the identical CDR3. The chain is built from TRBV7-9 and TRBJ2-3; 12 bases are shared with TRBD2. V shed 3 bases, J shed 3 bases, and the junction held 4 bases outside the gene matches. CDR1 and CDR2 from the germline V gene are SEHNR and FQNEAQ (reference sequence). The CDR3 runs to 16 residues. CDR3 in amino acids: CASSLTSGRRTDTQYF. As DNA, the CDR3 is TGTGCCAGCAGCTTGACTAGCGGGAGACGAACAGATACGCAGTATTTT.

The chain has TRBV6-1 and TRBJ2-1, with D unresolved. CDR1 MNHNS and CDR2 SASEGT come from the germline V gene. V was shortened by 7 bases and J by 10 bases, with 20 bases between the two germline ends. This CDR3 spans 14 amino acids. The chain's CDR3 is CASTVRSAYGEQFF. The CDR3 coding sequence is TGTGCCAGCACGGTTAGGTCCGCGTACGGGGAGCAGTTCTTC.

The J gene is TRBJ1-1, the V gene TRBV5-4; D uncertain. CDR3 size: 14 residues. V lost 0 bases and J lost 4, with 10 bases in between. Germline V gives CDR1 SGHNT, CDR2 YYREEE (reference sequence). The CDR3 DNA reads TGTGCCAGCAGCTTGGCGGCCCGGGGCACTGAAGCTTTCTTT. As protein: CASSLAARGTEAFF.

The chain has TRBV25-1 and TRBJ2-2; 11 nucleotides line up with TRBD2. Germline loops: CDR1 MGHDK, CDR2 SYGVNS. Losses at the gene ends were 3 bases for V and 5 bases for J; bases not matched to a gene: 5. This CDR3 is built from 16 residues. The CDR3 DNA sequence: TGTGCCAGCAGTGATTTAGCGGGAGGGATGACCGGGGAGCTGTTTTTT. Protein: CASSDLAGGMTGELFF.

This clone was observed a handful of times. The chain is built from TRBV14 and TRBJ1-2, with D hard to call. Germline V CDR1 and CDR2: SGHDN, FVKESK. The CDR3 runs 12 residues. V gave up 4 bases and J gave up 4 bases, with 7 bases separating them. The DNA for the CDR3 is TGTGCCAGCAGCCTAAACAGCTATGGCTACACCTTC. It yields the protein CASSLNSYGYTF.

The CDR3 DNA sequence: TGTGCCAGCAGCTTACAGTCAGGGGCGGCTAACTATGGCTACACCTTC. This translates into CASSLQSGAANYGYTF. The V gene is TRBV7-9, the J gene TRBJ1-2, with a possible D match to TRBD1 (6 bases). This CDR3 is built from 16 residues. The V gene's germline CDR1 is SEHNR and CDR2 FQNEAQ (reference sequence). Trimming stripped 2 bases from V and 0 bases from J, with 13 bases between. Variable domain in full (rest from reference TRBV7-9 and TRBJ1-2): DTGVSQNPRHKITKRGQNVTFRCDPISEHNRLYWYRQTLGQGPEFLTYFQNEAQLEKSRLLSDRFSAERPKGSFSTLEIQRTEQGDSAMYLCASSLQSGAANYGYTFGSGTRLTVV.

The gene calls are TRBV7-9 and TRBJ1-4; TRBD1 is a possible D gene (5 bases). The germline V gene encodes CDR1 SEHNR and CDR2 FQNEAQ (reference sequence). The germline V and J ends were trimmed by 3 bases and 0 bases, with 8 bases remaining between them. CDR3 size: 15 residues. CDR3: CASSFPGPTNEKLFF. The CDR3 DNA follows: TGTGCCAGCAGCTTCCCAGGGCCAACTAATGAAAAACTGTTTTTT.

This clone was seen just once. The chain recombines TRBV5-1 with TRBJ2-7; D tentatively reads TRBD1 or TRBD2 (5 bases each). The CDR3 extends over 16 amino acids. Germline CDR1 SGHRS, CDR2 YFSETQ. Trimming left V 0 bases short and J 6 bases short, with 19 bases between. CDR3 amino acids: CASSLDASGTQAEQYF. Here the CDR3 DNA reads TGCGCCAGCAGCTTGGACGCTTCGGGGACCCAGGCCGAGCAGTACTTC.

The V gene is TRBV7-8, the J gene TRBJ1-4; 8 bases line up with TRBD1. Germline V CDR1 and CDR2: SGHVS, FQNEAQ. After removal of 6 bases from V and 2 bases from J, the junction contained 8 bases not matched to a gene. The CDR3 length is 16 residues. The CDR3, as DNA: TGTGCCAGCAGACCAGGGGGCGGGTGGACTAATGAAAAACTGTTTTTT. Amino acids: CASRPGGGWTNEKLFF.